This T cell receptor beta chain emerged from a study of blood T cell repertoires in COVID-19. Study at large: Spain, Italy and the United States supplied samples that represented acute and convalescent COVID-19. From T cells, B-cell-depleted T cells, or PBMCs came the material, which was cDNA or gDNA.

Germline V gives CDR1 MNHNS, CDR2 SASEGT. V lost 1 base and J lost 3, with 13 bases in between. CDR3 size: 16 residues. In the authors' workflow: Estimated nucleated cell counts came from reference gene primer amplification. Sequencing used immunoSEQ multiplex PCR; TCRdb keeps in-frame clones, though not all of them. Clonal size and the V and J genes are those of that table, whereas D and trimming came from the DNA. Among 69,000 or so clones listed, almost 90% were seen once. J is TRBJ1-3 and V is TRBV6-1; D uncertain. Sequencing used peripheral blood. The receptor was derived from a man between 50 and 59 years old with acute or convalescent COVID-19. Written as DNA, the CDR3 is TGTGCCAGCAGTGAAGGAAGGCCGCGGGATGGAAACACCATATATTTT. Protein product: CASSEGRPRDGNTIYF.